This TCR beta chain was recorded in a study of shared clonotypes between healthy human individuals. A note on this clone: The target antigen is unknown.

Germline CDR1 is SGHRS and CDR2 is YFSETQ. Trimming cost V 4 bases and J 4 bases, with 14 bases left between them. The CDR3 extends over 14 amino acids. Produced via immunoSEQ multiplex PCR; TCRdb's table is partial and in-frame only. The repertoire holds approximately 1,000,000 clones, with approximately 75% as singletons. Study outcomes and limitations: Estimated richness values were generally larger in naive subsets than in memory subsets. Read depth was anticipated to influence clonotype sharing among donors.

Sequences were obtained from memory CD4+ T cells from PBMCs. Regarding subset: CD45RA-negative fraction. The clonotype comes from a man between 18 and 35 years old in good health. Some clones in this sample may be carry-over from other donors' samples. The V and J genes are TRBV5-1 and TRBJ1-2; D may be TRBD1 (5 bases). The CDR3 coding sequence is TGCGCCAGCAGCGTAGCGGGGGGGAGCTATGGCTACACCTTC. It is translated as CASSVAGGSYGYTF.